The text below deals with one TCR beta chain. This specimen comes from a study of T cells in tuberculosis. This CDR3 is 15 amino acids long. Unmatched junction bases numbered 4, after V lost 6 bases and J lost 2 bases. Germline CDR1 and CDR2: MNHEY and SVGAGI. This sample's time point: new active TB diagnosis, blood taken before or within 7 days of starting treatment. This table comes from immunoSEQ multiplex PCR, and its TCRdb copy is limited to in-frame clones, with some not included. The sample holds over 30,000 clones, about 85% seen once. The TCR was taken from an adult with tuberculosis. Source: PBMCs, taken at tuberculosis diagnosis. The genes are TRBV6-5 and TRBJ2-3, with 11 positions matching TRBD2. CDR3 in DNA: TGTGCCAGCAGCCGGGGACTAGCGGACACAGATACGCAGTATTTT. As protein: CASSRGLADTDTQYF.